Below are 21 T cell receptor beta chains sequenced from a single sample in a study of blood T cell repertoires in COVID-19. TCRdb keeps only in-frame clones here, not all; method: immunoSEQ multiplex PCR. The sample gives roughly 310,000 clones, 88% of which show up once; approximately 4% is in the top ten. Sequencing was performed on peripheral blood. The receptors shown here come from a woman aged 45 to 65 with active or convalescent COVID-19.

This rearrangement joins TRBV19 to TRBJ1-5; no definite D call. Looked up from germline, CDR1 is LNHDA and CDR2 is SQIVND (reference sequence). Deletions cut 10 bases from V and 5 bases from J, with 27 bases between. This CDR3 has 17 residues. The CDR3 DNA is TGTGCCATCGCCGAACACGGGATAGGAGGGAAGGATCAGCCCCAGCATTTT. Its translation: CAIAEHGIGGKDQPQHF. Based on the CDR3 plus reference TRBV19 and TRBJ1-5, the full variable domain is DGGITQSPKYLFRKEGQNVTLSCEQNLNHDAMYWYRQDPGQGLRLIYYSQIVNDFQKGDIAEGYSVSREKKESFPLTVTSAQKNPTAFYLCAIAEHGIGGKDQPQHFGDGTRLSIL.

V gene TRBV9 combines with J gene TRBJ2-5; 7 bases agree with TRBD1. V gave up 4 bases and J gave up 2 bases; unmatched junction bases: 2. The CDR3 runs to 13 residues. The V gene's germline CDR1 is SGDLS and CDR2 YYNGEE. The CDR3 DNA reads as TGTGCCAGCAGCTTGGGACAGCAAGAGACCCAGTACTTC. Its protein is CASSLGQQETQYF.

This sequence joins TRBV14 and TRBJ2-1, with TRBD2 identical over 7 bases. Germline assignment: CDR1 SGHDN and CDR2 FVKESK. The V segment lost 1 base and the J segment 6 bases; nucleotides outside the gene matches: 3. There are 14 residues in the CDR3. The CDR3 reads CASSQAGGSNEQFF. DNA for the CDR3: TGTGCCAGCAGCCAAGCGGGAGGATCCAATGAGCAGTTCTTC.

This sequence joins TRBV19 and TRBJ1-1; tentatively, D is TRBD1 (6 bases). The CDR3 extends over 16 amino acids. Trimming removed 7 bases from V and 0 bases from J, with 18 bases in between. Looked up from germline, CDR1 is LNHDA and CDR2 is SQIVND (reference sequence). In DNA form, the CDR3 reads TGTGCCAGTAAGGGCAGGGACATCGCAATGAACACTGAAGCTTTCTTT. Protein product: CASKGRDIAMNTEAFF.

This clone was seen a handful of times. CDR3 nucleotides: TGTGCCAGCAGCCCTTCGGGGTCGAACACTGAAGCTTTCTTT. It codes for CASSPSGSNTEAFF. This rearrangement joins TRBV7-9 to TRBJ1-1; D unresolved. The CDR3 runs to 14 residues. Trimming left V 5 bases short and J 1 base short, with 11 bases between. Germline-derived CDR1 and CDR2 are SEHNR and FQNEAQ (reference sequence).

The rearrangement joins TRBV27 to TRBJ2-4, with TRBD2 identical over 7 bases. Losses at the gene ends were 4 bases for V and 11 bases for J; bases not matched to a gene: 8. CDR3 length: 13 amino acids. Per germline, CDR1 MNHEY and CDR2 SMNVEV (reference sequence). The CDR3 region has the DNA TGTGCCAGCAGTTGGAGAGCCAGCGGGGTTCAGTACTTC. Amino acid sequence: CASSWRASGVQYF.

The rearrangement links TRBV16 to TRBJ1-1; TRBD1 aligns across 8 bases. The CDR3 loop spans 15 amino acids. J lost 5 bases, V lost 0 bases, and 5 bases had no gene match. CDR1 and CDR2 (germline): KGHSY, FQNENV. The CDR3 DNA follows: TGTGCCAGCAGCCAATCGGTCAGGGGGCAAACTGAAGCTTTCTTT. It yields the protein CASSQSVRGQTEAFF.

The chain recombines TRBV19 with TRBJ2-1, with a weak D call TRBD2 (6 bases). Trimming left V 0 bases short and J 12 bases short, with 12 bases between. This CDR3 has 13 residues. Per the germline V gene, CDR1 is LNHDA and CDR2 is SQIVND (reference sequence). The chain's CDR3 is CASSIDRRGLQFF. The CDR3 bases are TGTGCCAGTAGTATAGATCGGAGGGGCTTGCAGTTCTTC.

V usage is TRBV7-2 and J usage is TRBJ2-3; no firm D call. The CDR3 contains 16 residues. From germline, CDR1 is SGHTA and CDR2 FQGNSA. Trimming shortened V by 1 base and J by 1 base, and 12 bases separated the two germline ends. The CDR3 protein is CASSLGLSFGTDTQYF. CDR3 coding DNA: TGTGCCAGCAGCTTAGGACTTTCCTTTGGCACAGATACGCAGTATTTT.

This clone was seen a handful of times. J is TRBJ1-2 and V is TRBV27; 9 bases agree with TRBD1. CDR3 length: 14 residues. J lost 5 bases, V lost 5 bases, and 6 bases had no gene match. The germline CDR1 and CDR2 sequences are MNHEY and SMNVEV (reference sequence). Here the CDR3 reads CASSLRQGGYGYTF. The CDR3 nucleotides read TGTGCCAGCAGTCTTCGACAGGGGGGTTATGGCTACACCTTC.

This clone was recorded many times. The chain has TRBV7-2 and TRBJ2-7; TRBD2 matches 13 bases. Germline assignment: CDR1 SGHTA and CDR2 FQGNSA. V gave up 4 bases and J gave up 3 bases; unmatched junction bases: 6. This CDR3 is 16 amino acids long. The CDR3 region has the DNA TGTGCCAGCAGCTCCCGGACTAGCGGGAGCGTCTACGAGCAGTACTTC. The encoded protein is CASSSRTSGSVYEQYF.

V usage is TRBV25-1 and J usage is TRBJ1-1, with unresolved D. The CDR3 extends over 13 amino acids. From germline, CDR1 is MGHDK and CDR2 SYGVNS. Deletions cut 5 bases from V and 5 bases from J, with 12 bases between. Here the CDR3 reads CASSSIPGTEAFF. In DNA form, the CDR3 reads TGTGCCAGCAGTAGCATCCCGGGGACTGAAGCTTTCTTT.

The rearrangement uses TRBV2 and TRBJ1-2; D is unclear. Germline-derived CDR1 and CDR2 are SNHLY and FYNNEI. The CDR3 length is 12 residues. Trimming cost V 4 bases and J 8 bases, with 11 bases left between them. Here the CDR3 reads CASSVIGSGYTF. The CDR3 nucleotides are TGTGCCAGCAGTGTAATAGGGAGCGGCTACACCTTC.

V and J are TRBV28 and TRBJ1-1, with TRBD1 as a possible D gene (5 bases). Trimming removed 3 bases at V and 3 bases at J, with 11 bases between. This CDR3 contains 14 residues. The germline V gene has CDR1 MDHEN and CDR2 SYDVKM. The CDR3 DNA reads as TGTGCCAGCAGTTTGCCCGACAGATACACTGAAGCTTTCTTT. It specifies CASSLPDRYTEAFF.

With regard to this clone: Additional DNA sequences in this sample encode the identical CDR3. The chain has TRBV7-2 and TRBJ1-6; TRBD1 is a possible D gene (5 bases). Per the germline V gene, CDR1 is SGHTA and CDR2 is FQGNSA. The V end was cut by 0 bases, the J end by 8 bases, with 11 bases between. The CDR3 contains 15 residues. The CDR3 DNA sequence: TGTGCCAGCAGCTTAGCGGGGGGAGTGGATTCACCCCTCCACTTT. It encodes CASSLAGGVDSPLHF.

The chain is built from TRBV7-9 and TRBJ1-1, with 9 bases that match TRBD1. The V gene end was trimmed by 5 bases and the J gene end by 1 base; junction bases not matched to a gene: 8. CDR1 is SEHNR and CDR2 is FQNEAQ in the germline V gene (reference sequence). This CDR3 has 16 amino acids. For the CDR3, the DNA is TGTGCCAGCAGCGCCACAGGGGGCCGGGGGAACACTGAAGCTTTCTTT. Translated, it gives CASSATGGRGNTEAFF.

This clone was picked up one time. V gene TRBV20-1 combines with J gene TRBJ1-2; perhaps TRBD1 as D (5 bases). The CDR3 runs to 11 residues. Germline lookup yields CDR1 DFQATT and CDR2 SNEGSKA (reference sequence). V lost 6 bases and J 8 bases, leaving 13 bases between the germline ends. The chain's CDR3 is CSAEPGKGYTF. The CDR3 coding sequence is TGCAGTGCCGAGCCAGGGAAGGGCTACACCTTC.

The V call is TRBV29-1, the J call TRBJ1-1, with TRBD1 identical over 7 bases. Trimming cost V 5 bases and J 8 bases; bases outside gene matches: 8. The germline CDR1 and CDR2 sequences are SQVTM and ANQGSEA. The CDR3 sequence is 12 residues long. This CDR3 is CSVNRGMLEAFF. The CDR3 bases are TGCAGCGTTAACAGGGGAATGTTGGAAGCTTTCTTT.

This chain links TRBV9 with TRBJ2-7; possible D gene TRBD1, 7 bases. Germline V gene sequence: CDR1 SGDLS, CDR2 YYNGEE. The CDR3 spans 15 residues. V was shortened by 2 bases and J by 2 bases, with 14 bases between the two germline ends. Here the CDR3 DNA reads TGTGCCAGCAGCGTTGGCAGGGGGGACCCCTACGAGCAGTACTTC. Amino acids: CASSVGRGDPYEQYF.

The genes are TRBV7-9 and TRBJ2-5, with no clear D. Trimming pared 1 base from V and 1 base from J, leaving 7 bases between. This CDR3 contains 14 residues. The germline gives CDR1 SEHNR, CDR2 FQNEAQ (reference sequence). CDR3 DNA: TGTGCCAGCAGCTTAGACATTCTCCAAGAGACCCAGTACTTC. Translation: CASSLDILQETQYF.

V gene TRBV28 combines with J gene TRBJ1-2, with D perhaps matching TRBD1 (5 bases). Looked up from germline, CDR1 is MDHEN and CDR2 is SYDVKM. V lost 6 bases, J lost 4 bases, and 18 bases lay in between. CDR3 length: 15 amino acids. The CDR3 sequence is CASRRGGDDFYGYTF. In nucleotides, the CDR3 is TGTGCCAGCAGGCGGGGGGGGGACGACTTCTATGGCTACACCTTC.